This T cell receptor beta chain is drawn from a study of T cells in Graves' hyperthyroidism and ophthalmopathy (dated by TCRdb to the late 2010s). About the full investigation: Peripheral blood was collected at initial diagnosis, before any treatment. TCR V-J signatures able to tell the groups apart were searched for in a discovery cohort of 95 to 100 patients, of whom more than 40 had Graves' ophthalmopathy and some 60 had stable Graves' hyperthyroidism. An independent validation cohort of under 20 hyperthyroidism patients and about 15 patients who later progressed to ophthalmopathy tested prospective prediction of ophthalmopathy. The approximately 98 discovery patients were randomly divided into training and test sets at a 7:3 ratio. The study also compared thyroid tissue and blood T-cell repertoires from more than five Graves' hyperthyroidism patients. After sampling, hyperthyroidism patients received methimazole starting at 30 mg daily, and ophthalmopathy patients received high-dose intravenous methylprednisolone. TCR Vbeta CDR3 sequencing of 135 peripheral blood samples (43 ophthalmopathy, some 75 hyperthyroidism and roughly 17 progressor patients) is reported in the paper.

In this sample, this clonotype turned up many times. The antigen it recognizes is unknown. No quality values exist for individual bases; no much larger clone is one base distant. Amplification of TCR beta CDR3 regions was carried out from RNA transcripts. The TCR CDR3 was subjected to a first round of RT-PCR using the HTBI primer set and the Qiagen OneStep RT-PCR kit. A second multiplex PCR round built the libraries, followed by size selection and purification. The libraries were sequenced on an Illumina HiSeq2000 using paired-end 100 bp reads. Turning to the authors' computational methods: SOAPnuke was used to process the raw data, with reads discarded if the reads contained adapters or uncalled bases, had a mean Phred below 15, or lacked an exact constant-primer or identifier match. High-quality paired reads were merged using COPE v1.2.5, and each unique nucleotide sequence was defined as a clonotype. MiTCR v1.1 was used to align the clonotypes against IMGT TRBV, TRBD and TRBJ reference segments. The analysis was restricted to V-J combinations with a frequency above 0.0001, which together covered approximately 99% of the repertoires. The TCS score was defined as F50 (clonal expansion) divided by E x V (chaos), with BLOSUM62-based TCRdist calculated between CDR3 peptides within each V-J. Welch's t-statistics and random forest reduced 500 to 650 V-J features to 13, which were used in a naive Bayes classifier (R e1071). The raw public reads went through TCRdb reprocessing: fastp at Q25, MiXCR clone calling, in-frame beta chains kept. When rows share a CDR3 protein, they turn into one entry using the most common DNA and genes. The V and J calls here are based on TCRdb, not the publication. The sample table lists almost 350,000 distinct CDR3 sequences, around a sixth of them with a count of one. The top ten clones comprise about a sixth of the sample.

The CDR3 measures 15 amino acids from cysteine to phenylalanine. Kept here is only the CDR3 DNA, which spans 45 bases and is read in frame from base 1. CDR1 MNHEY and CDR2 SVGEGT are derived from the germline V gene. V trim: 6 bases; J trim: 6 bases; unmatched bases: 12. Beyond this particular receptor, the publication reports: Most expanded thyroid clonotypes (frequency above 0.001) were also detected in blood, suggesting blood repertoires may reflect thyroid immune responses. A model built on a 13 V-J signature distinguished ophthalmopathy from stable hyperthyroidism, reaching 87.88% sensitivity and approximately 83% specificity in cross-validation and 80%/75% in testing. During validation, the model predicted progression to ophthalmopathy a median of about 6.5 months ahead of onset, with approximately 71% sensitivity and about 75% specificity. Sample size was not statistically predetermined, and blinding of investigators to group allocation was not performed.

Ophthalmopathy patients had moderately to severely active disease, Clinical Activity Score of at least 3, NOSPECS grade of at least 4, and duration under 3 months. The study excluded patients with uncontrolled infections, other autoimmune diseases, pregnancy or lactation. Diagnoses were based on clinical symptoms, serum thyroxine and TRAb, thyroid ultrasound and orbital computed tomography. PBMCs were separated from 10 ml of fresh peripheral blood using Ficoll-Paque density gradient centrifugation. Trizol reagent was used to extract total RNA, and RNA quality was then checked on an Agilent 2100 Bioanalyzer.

Recombination joined TRBV6-2 or TRBV6-3 with TRBJ2-7, with 9 bases aligning to TRBD1. The sequenced sample was blood. This TCR came from a woman in her thirties or forties with Graves' ophthalmopathy. The CDR3 protein sequence reads: CASRRRDRVFAEQYF. The DNA reads TGTGCCAGCAGGAGGCGGGACAGGGTTTTCGCCGAGCAGTACTTC.